Listed below are T cell receptor beta chains from one sample, sequenced in a study of blood T cell repertoires in COVID-19. The method was immunoSEQ multiplex PCR; TCRdb's version includes in-frame clones alone and lacks a portion of them. The sample consists of 77,000 or so clones, 85% to 90% of them appearing once. The sequencing sample was made of peripheral blood. These receptors were obtained from a man aged 50-59 years with active COVID-19. Each CDR3 is given with its conserved first and last residue. A D gene is named only where the DNA matches it firmly. Clone size is not always given. Where it is, it says once, few, many or a class for expanded clones.

j_call,clone_size,d_call,v_call,cdr3_nt,cdr3_aa
TRBJ2-7,.,.,TRBV15,TGTGCCACCAGCAGGGAACAGGGTTTGTACGAGCAGTACTTC,CATSREQGLYEQYF
TRBJ1-6,.,.,TRBV6-5,TGTGCCAGCGGCCCGGGGATATATAATTCACCCCTCCACTTT,CASGPGIYNSPLHF
TRBJ1-5,.,.,TRBV9,TGTGCCAGCAGCGCTCGGGGAGGGAAAGGGAATCAGCCCCAGCATTTT,CASSARGGKGNQPQHF
TRBJ2-2,.,TRBD2,TRBV19,TGTGCCAGTATTCCTCGAGGTCGGACTAGCGGCCGGACCGGGGAGCTGTTTTTT,CASIPRGRTSGRTGELFF
TRBJ2-1,few,.,TRBV10-3,TGTGCCATCAGTGAGTCGCGAATAGACTTATCTTACAATGAGCAGTTCTTC,CAISESRIDLSYNEQFF
TRBJ2-7,.,TRBD1,TRBV28,TGTGCCAGCAGTAAGGTCGACAGGGATGTTTCCTACGAGCAGTACTTC,CASSKVDRDVSYEQYF
TRBJ1-6,once,.,TRBV9,TGTGCCAGCAGCGTAGCGGGGGATGATAATTCACCCCTCCACTTT,CASSVAGDDNSPLHF
TRBJ1-5,.,.,TRBV18,TGTGCCAGCTCACCGCGGCAGGGCGATCAGCCCCAGCATTTT,CASSPRQGDQPQHF
TRBJ2-2,.,.,TRBV5-6,TGTGCCAGCAGCTCTGCGGGGCCGGGGACCGGGGAGCTGTTTTTT,CASSSAGPGTGELFF
TRBJ2-2,.,TRBD2,TRBV4-2,TGTGCCAGCAGCCAAGTTAGCGGGGGGGCGATCTCCGGGGAGCTGTTTTTT,CASSQVSGGAISGELFF
TRBJ1-1,.,.,TRBV5-6,TGTGCCAGCAGACCTACAGGGACACCGAACACTGAAGCTTTCTTT,CASRPTGTPNTEAFF
TRBJ1-1,.,.,TRBV19,TGTGCCAGTAGTATTGGGCCGGGGATAGGAACTGAAGCTTTCTTT,CASSIGPGIGTEAFF
TRBJ1-3,.,.,TRBV5-1,TGCGCCAGCAGCTTGGAGCTGGTTTCAGGAAACACCATATATTTT,CASSLELVSGNTIYF
TRBJ2-1,.,TRBD1,TRBV6-5,TGTGCCAGCAGTTCCGACCGGAACGGACAGGCCGGTGAGTTCTTC,CASSSDRNGQAGEFF
TRBJ1-1,.,.,TRBV12-3/TRBV12-4,TGTGCCAGCGGTGTACAGATGAACACTGAAGCTTTCTTT,CASGVQMNTEAFF